This TCR beta chain was identified in a study of human T cells and chemical hapten exposure (dated by TCRdb to the early 2020s). Study-level background: For sensitization, 2% DPC in acetone was applied to a roughly 2 cm by roughly 2 cm area of upper inner arm skin. Patients additionally received weekly therapeutic DPC doses to the scalp throughout the approximately 22-week study period. Patch testing on the upper back used Finn chambers containing 0.01% DPC, with scoring done after 6 days according to International Contact Dermatitis Research Group standards. The mostly female patient cohort included alopecia areata with under or over 50% scalp involvement, alopecia totalis and alopecia universalis. Libraries were pooled for sequencing, and per-sample TCR yields varied mainly because of small differences in library volumes within the pool. Peripheral blood TCR repertoire changes were tracked in vivo in alopecia patients during primary and secondary sensitization to the hapten diphenylcyclopropenone (DPC). Blood samples were taken from patients before sensitization (week 0) and then at 2, 6 and about 24 weeks after DPC sensitization. Some 29 alopecia patients gave blood for TCR sequencing at one to four time points (pre-sensitization, 2, 6 and 24 weeks).

Unmatched junction bases come to 8, with V trimmed by 4 bases and J by 5 bases. The CDR3 numbers 16 residues from cysteine through phenylalanine. Kept here is only the CDR3 DNA, which spans 48 bases and is read in frame from base 1. Taken from the germline V gene, the CDR1 and CDR2 loops are SGHRS and YFSETQ. Libraries came from RACE. This sample was sequenced with a NextSeq 500. Library preparation attached unique molecular identifiers to individual cDNA molecules for quantitative, reproducible TCR counting. From each blood RNA sample, both TCR alpha and TCR beta chains were sequenced. The published analysis was carried out like this. Samples had a median of approximately 93,000 TCRs, with a range from about 23,224 to 700,000. V, J and CDR3 annotation of the TCR reads was carried out using the Decombinator software suite. For the PS versus PT1 abundance plots, all samples were subsampled to the same number of TCRs (28,000). Expanded TCRs were defined as absent before sensitization and observed at least eight times at the 2-week time point. Using fastp trimming at Q25 and MiXCR clonotype assembly, TCRdb reanalyzed the public sequencing data and kept in-frame beta chains. Every entry covers one CDR3 protein and lists the most common genes and DNA from its rows. These V and J calls originate from TCRdb's pipeline instead of the authors' own analysis. The sample table records approximately 96,000 distinct CDR3 sequences; 9.3% of these occur just once. 2% to 2.5% of the sample is taken by the ten largest.

What the research found in general, with its limitations: Expanded TCRs formed significantly more large CDR3 similarity clusters than pre-sensitization or healthy control sets, consistent with antigen-driven responses. Because all patients had alopecia, a presumed autoimmune disease, the immune response of the patients might differ from that of healthy individuals. DPC sensitization did not change the number of TCRs with a frequency above 1 in 1000, and there was no evidence of changes in global repertoire structure. Patch test score correlated positively with the number of PT1 expanded TCRs, reaching significance at thresholds 8, 16 and 32 but not at 4. Repeated subsampling changed both the strength of the expansion versus patch-test correlation and the threshold at which the correlation became significant.

This clonotype was picked up a small number of times. Its antigen is unknown. One base away there is no much larger clone; base qualities are not given. The sample's time point, from its label and the paper: patch test 2, 6 weeks after DPC sensitization. In the paper's terms, the treatment or condition label means: therapeutic diphenylcyclopropenone sensitization with weekly scalp DPC. At every patch-test visit, the blood draw took place before the patch test was put on. Patients were eligible if aged 18 to 70, diagnosed with alopecia and judged suitable for DPC therapy, and pregnant patients were excluded. Unfractionated whole blood was collected in Tempus Blood RNA tubes, and total RNA was extracted from that blood.

This receptor was obtained from a middle-aged woman with alopecia areata. Some clones in this sample may be carry-over from other donors' samples. The material sequenced was whole blood, taken in connection with sensitization to the hapten diphenylcyclopropenone (DPC). The chain is assembled from TRBV5-1 and TRBJ2-2; 10 central bases correspond to TRBD2. The CDR3 region: CASSPLAGERTGELFF. Here is the DNA: TGCGCCAGCAGCCCGCTAGCGGGAGAGAGGACCGGGGAGCTGTTTTTT.